This TCR beta chain appears in the sequencing data of a study of CD8+ T cells in alopecia areata. Turning to the study itself: The study gave treated patients oral tofacitinib at 5 to 10 mg twice daily.

Findings of the study overall: Under tofacitinib, numerous expanded lesional clonotypes remained detectable in scalp and blood.

Stated treatment: oral pan-JAK inhibitor, 5-10 mg twice daily. Obtained from alopecia areata patients were lesional scalp punch biopsies along with peripheral blood. RNA extraction was followed by reverse transcription into cDNA, which acted as the sequencing template. Clones were sequenced by immunoSEQ multiplex PCR, and TCRdb holds only the in-frame ones, with some missing. The sample includes about 210,000 clones, roughly two fifths seen only once; the top ten take approximately 2.9%. This clone showed up just a few times. Its antigen is as yet unknown. This sequence was found in a human donor with alopecia areata. The material was CD4+ T cells sorted from blood, obtained at approximately week 37, from a patient treated with tofacitinib.

The CDR3 here is CSARAKETQYF. The CDR3 DNA sequence: TGCAGTGCTAGGGCAAAAGAGACCCAGTACTTC. J is TRBJ2-5 and V is TRBV20-1; D unclear. The CDR3 spans 11 residues. In germline, CDR1 is DFQATT, CDR2 SNEGSKA (reference sequence). Between the trimmed V and J ends, which lost 3 bases and 3 bases, there was a span of 5 bases.